This TCR beta chain was profiled in a study of beta chain features in type 1 diabetes. About the study: Across every sample, over 100 million sorted cells were examined in total. Study-wide results and caveats: For Type 1 diabetes patients, all four CD4+ subsets carried TCRB CDR3s that were moderately but significantly shorter. Cells with high TCR expression could be over-represented by cDNA sequencing.

Concerning this clone itself: The antigen is not known.

Expressed TCRB transcripts were sequenced because the entire RNA isolate underwent reverse transcription. Data came from immunoSEQ multiplex PCR; TCRdb stores just in-frame clones and leaves some out. This table holds about 180,000 clones, approximately 7.9% found once. V was shortened by 5 bases and J by 3 bases, with 14 bases between the two germline ends. This CDR3 has 15 residues. Germline lookup yields CDR1 MNHEY and CDR2 SMNVEV (reference sequence). The sequenced material came from central memory CD4+ T cells from blood. The TCR was taken from a man between 18 and 35 years old with type 1 diabetes. The chain uses TRBV27 and TRBJ2-1; weak D call: TRBD1 (6 bases). Here the CDR3 DNA reads TGTGCCAGCAGTCTTGCTAGGGGACACTACAATGAGCAGTTCTTC. Encoded protein: CASSLARGHYNEQFF.